The 11 T cell receptor beta chains in this list originate from one sample, sequenced in a study of cytomegalovirus exposure and HLA in healthy donors. Method: immunoSEQ multiplex PCR; TCRdb's copy keeps in-frame clones and lacks some. The sample has approximately 130,000 clones, about 85% seen once. The material sequenced was PBMCs. The receptors were sampled from a woman in her twenties or thirties in good health and CMV-seronegative.

The chain carries TRBV7-6 and TRBJ1-2, with TRBD1 as a possible D gene (5 bases). Trimming cost V 1 base and J 4 bases, with 16 bases left between them. CDR3 length: 16 amino acids. Germline V CDR1 and CDR2: SGHVS, FNYEAQ. The CDR3 loop is CASSLGGRGTSYGYTF. The CDR3 DNA is TGTGCCAGCAGCTTAGGCGGGAGAGGGACCTCCTATGGCTACACCTTC.

This clone came up a few times. The chain couples TRBV5-6 to TRBJ2-3; 9 bases agree with TRBD2. V lost 0 bases and J lost 3; bases outside the gene matches: 2. This CDR3 spans 15 amino acids. In germline, CDR1 is SGHDT, CDR2 YYEEEE. CDR3 sequence reads: CASSLARGGTDTQYF. CDR3 nucleotide sequence: TGTGCCAGCAGCTTGGCGCGGGGGGGGACAGATACGCAGTATTTT.

CDR3 loop: CSAESITSAYNEQFF. The CDR3 nucleotides are TGCAGCGCGGAGAGCATAACTAGCGCCTACAATGAGCAGTTCTTC. The genes are TRBV29-1 and TRBJ2-1, with 7 bases identical to TRBD2. V was pared by 7 bases and J by 2 bases, with 11 bases of the junction left unmatched. The length of the CDR3 is 15 residues. Germline V gene sequence: CDR1 SQVTM, CDR2 ANQGSEA.

The chain's CDR3 is CASSVGTSGYTGELFF. The CDR3 bases are TGTGCCAGCAGCGTAGGGACTAGCGGCTACACCGGGGAGCTGTTTTTT. This chain links TRBV9 with TRBJ2-2; 10 bases match TRBD2. The CDR3 has 16 residues. CDR1 is SGDLS and CDR2 is YYNGEE in the germline V gene. The V and J ends lost 0 bases and 3 bases, in that order; junction bases with no gene match: 2.

The chain employs TRBV2 and TRBJ2-7, with D possibly being TRBD1 (7 bases). V dropped 6 bases and J dropped 1 base, with 16 bases sitting between them. The CDR3 runs 15 residues. The V gene's germline CDR1 is SNHLY and CDR2 FYNNEI. Here the CDR3 DNA reads TGTGCCAGCAGGTACGACAGGGACTTTTCCTACGAGCAGTACTTC. Translating gives CASRYDRDFSYEQYF.

This clone appeared once. J is TRBJ1-1 and V is TRBV7-9, with 7 nucleotides matching TRBD1. Unmatched junction bases numbered 5, after V lost 5 bases and J lost 2 bases. Germline values: CDR1 SEHNR, CDR2 FQNEAQ (reference sequence). CDR3 size: 14 residues. CDR3 coding DNA: TGTGCCAGCAGCCGACAGGGCCTTAACACTGAAGCTTTCTTT. Translating gives CASSRQGLNTEAFF.

This clone was detected only a few times. This chain joins TRBV6-5 and TRBJ1-2; 7 bases align to TRBD1. The ends lost 6 bases at V and 8 bases at J; junction bases unmatched: 9. This CDR3 has 13 amino acids. Per the germline V gene, CDR1 is MNHEY and CDR2 is SVGAGI. CDR3 loop: CASSPTGLVGYTF. The CDR3 coding sequence is TGTGCCAGCAGCCCGACAGGGCTTGTCGGCTACACCTTC.

The chain is built from TRBV4-2 and TRBJ2-7, with D possibly being TRBD2 (5 bases). The CDR3 contains 15 residues. V gave up 1 base and J gave up 4 bases, with 14 bases separating them. Germline V gene lookup returns CDR1 LGHNA and CDR2 YNFKEQ. CDR3 DNA sequence: TGTGCCAGCAGCCAAGTGGGCGGGTCCCCATACGAGCAGTACTTC. This codes for CASSQVGGSPYEQYF.

This clone has a handful of counts. The genes are TRBV14 and TRBJ1-6; D gene ambiguous. The CDR3 is 13 amino acids. V lost 1 base and J 12 bases, leaving 10 bases between the germline ends. CDR1 is SGHDN, CDR2 FVKESK, per germline. The CDR3 DNA follows: TGTGCCAGCAGCCAAGTTTCAGGCCGACCCCTCCACTTT. This translates into CASSQVSGRPLHF.

This clone came up once. J is TRBJ1-5 and V is TRBV30, with 7 bases identical to TRBD1. Germline loops: CDR1 GTSNPN, CDR2 SVGIG (reference sequence). V dropped 1 base and J dropped 10; count of bases not matched to a gene: 10. The CDR3 is made up of 14 amino acids. CDR3 residues: CAWSAGTAHIPQHF. The CDR3 DNA sequence: TGTGCCTGGAGTGCCGGGACAGCCCATATTCCCCAGCATTTT.

Comment on this clone: The junction does not match germline at one end; this may be a read error. The chain employs TRBV6-5 and TRBJ1-1, with 10 positions matching TRBD1. Germline values: CDR1 MNHEY, CDR2 SVGAGI. CDR3 length: 14 amino acids. The CDR3 nucleotides are TGTGCCACCAGTCGGGGACAGGGGTCCACTGAAGCTTTCTTT. This encodes CATSRGQGSTEAFF.